Sequencing of this T cell receptor (beta chain) was carried out in a study of cytomegalovirus exposure and HLA in healthy donors. In the study overall: Counted in an early data release were about 85 million unique TCRs from HLA-typed donors. Study-level results: For most TCR beta V segments, an earlier analysis put the productive rate at about 87% or about 30% of the time.

A multiplex PCR was run with 60 Vbeta primers and 13 Jbeta primers. Method: immunoSEQ multiplex PCR; TCRdb's copy keeps in-frame clones and lacks some. The sample consists of roughly 150,000 clones, around 66% of them appearing once. As for this clone: What it binds is not known.

Germline V gene data show CDR1 as MNHEY and CDR2 as SVGAGI. V lost 5 bases, J lost 6 bases, and 16 bases lay in between. The CDR3 contains 15 residues. The TCR was taken from a woman aged 25 to 39 in good health and CMV-seropositive. The source material was PBMCs. V gene TRBV6-5 combines with J gene TRBJ2-2; possibly TRBD1 for D (5 bases). The CDR3 nucleotides are TGTGCCAGCAGTCCTCGGGTCCAGGGCGCCGGGGAGCTGTTTTTT. Translating it yields CASSPRVQGAGELFF.